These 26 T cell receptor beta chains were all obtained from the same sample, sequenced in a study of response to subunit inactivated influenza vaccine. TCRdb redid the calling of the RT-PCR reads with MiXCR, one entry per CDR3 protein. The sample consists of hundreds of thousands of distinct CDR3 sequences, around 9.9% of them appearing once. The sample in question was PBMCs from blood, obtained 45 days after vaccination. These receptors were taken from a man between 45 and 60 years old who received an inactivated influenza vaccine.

The CDR3 sequence: CSVGGANPGELFF. CDR3 bases: TGCAGCGTTGGCGGGGCCAACCCCGGGGAGCTGTTTTTT. The chain recombines TRBV29-1 with TRBJ2-2, with a weak D call TRBD2 (6 bases). Trimming took off 4 bases at V and 6 bases at J, with 12 bases between the two ends. There are 13 residues in the CDR3. In germline, CDR1 is SQVTM, CDR2 ANQGSEA.

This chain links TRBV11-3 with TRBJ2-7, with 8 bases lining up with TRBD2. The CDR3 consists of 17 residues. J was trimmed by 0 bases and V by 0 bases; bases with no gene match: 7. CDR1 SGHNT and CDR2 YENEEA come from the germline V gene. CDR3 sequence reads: CASSLDLQGLGSYEQYF. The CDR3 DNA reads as TGTGCCAGCAGCTTAGATCTTCAGGGACTAGGCTCCTACGAGCAGTACTTC.

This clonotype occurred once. The CDR3 protein is CASSPGDAGLETQYF. CDR3 DNA sequence: TGTGCCAGCAGCCCGGGGGATGCTGGTCTGGAGACCCAGTACTTC. The rearrangement joins TRBV14 to TRBJ2-5; D perhaps matches TRBD2 (6 bases). V gave up 4 bases and J gave up 5 bases, with 17 bases separating them. The CDR3 has 15 amino acids. CDR1 and CDR2 from the germline V gene are SGHDN and FVKESK.

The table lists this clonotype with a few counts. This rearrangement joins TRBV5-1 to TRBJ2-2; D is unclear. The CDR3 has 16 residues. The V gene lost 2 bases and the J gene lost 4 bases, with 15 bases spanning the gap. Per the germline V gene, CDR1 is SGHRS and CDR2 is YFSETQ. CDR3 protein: CASSLGSYGSTGELFF. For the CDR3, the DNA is TGCGCCAGCAGCTTAGGTTCATACGGAAGCACCGGGGAGCTGTTTTTT.

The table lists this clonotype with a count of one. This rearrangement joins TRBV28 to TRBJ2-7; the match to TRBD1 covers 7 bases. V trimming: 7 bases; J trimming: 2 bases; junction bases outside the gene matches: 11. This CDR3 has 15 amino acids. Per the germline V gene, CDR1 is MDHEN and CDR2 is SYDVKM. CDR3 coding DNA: TGTGCCAGCACAATAGGGACAGCTAACCCCTACGAGCAGTACTTC. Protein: CASTIGTANPYEQYF.

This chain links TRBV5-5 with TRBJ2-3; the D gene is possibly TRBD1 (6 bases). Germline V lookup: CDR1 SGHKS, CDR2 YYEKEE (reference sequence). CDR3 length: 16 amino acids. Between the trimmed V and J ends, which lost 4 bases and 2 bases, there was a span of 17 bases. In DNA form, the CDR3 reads TGTGCCAGCAGCCTAGGGACACTTCGATTCACAGATACGCAGTATTTT. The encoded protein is CASSLGTLRFTDTQYF.

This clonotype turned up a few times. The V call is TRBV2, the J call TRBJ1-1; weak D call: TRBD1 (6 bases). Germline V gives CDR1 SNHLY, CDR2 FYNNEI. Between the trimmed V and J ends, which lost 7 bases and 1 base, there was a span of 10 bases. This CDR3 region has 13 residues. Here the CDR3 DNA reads TGTGCCAGCATCAGGGGAGCGAACACTGAAGCTTTCTTT. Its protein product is CASIRGANTEAFF.

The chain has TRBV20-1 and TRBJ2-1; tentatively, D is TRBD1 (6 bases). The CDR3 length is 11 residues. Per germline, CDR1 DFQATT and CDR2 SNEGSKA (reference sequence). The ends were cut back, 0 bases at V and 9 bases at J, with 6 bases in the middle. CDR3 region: CSAREGGEQFF. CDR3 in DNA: TGCAGTGCTAGAGAAGGGGGTGAGCAGTTCTTC.

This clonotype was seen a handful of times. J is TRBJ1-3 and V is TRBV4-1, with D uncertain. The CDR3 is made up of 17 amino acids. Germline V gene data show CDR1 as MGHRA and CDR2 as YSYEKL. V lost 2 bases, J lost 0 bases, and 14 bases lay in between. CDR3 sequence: CASSQLILTGSGNTIYF. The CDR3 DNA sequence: TGCGCCAGCAGCCAACTTATTCTTACCGGCTCTGGAAACACCATATATTTT.

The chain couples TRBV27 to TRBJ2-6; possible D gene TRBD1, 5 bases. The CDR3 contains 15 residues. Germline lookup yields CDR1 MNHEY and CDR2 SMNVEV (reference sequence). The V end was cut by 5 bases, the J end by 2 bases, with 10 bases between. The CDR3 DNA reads TGTGCCAGCAGTCCAGGGATCACTGGGGCCAACGTCCTGACTTTC. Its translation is CASSPGITGANVLTF.

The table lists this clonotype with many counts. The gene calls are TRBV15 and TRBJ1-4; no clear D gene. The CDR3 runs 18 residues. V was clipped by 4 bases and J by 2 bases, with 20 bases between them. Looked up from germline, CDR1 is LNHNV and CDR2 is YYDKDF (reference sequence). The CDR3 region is CATSKWGFRVGTNEKLFF. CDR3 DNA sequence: TGTGCCACCAGCAAGTGGGGATTTAGGGTCGGTACTAATGAAAAACTGTTTTTT.

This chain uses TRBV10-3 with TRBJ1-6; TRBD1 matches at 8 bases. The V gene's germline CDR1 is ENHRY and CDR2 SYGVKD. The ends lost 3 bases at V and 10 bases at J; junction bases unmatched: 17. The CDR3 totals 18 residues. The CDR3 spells CAISEEGQGFFRGSPLHF. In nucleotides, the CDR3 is TGTGCCATCAGTGAAGAAGGACAGGGATTTTTCCGTGGGTCACCCCTCCACTTT.

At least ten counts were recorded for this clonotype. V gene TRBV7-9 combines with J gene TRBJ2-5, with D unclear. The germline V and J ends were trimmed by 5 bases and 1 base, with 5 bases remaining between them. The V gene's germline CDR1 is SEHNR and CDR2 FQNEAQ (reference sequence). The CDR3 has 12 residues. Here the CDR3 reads CASSIVQETQYF. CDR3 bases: TGTGCCAGCAGCATCGTCCAAGAGACCCAGTACTTC.

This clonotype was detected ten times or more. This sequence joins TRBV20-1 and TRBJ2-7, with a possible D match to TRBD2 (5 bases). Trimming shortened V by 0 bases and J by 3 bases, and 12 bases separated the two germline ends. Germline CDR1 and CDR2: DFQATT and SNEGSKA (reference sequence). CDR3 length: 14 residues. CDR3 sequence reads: CSARDRNGNYEQYF. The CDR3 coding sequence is TGCAGTGCTAGAGATCGTAACGGGAACTACGAGCAGTACTTC.

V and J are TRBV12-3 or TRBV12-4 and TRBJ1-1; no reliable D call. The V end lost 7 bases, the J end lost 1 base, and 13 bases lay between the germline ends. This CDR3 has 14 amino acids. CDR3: CASTGPARNTEAFF. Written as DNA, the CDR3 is TGTGCCAGCACGGGTCCAGCTCGGAACACTGAAGCTTTCTTT.

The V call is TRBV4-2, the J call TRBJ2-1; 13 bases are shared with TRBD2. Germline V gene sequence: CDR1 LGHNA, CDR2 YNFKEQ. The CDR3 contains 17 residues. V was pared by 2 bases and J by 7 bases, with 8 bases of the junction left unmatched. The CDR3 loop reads CASSQPWGTSGINEQFF. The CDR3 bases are TGTGCCAGCAGCCAACCCTGGGGGACTAGCGGGATTAATGAGCAGTTCTTC.

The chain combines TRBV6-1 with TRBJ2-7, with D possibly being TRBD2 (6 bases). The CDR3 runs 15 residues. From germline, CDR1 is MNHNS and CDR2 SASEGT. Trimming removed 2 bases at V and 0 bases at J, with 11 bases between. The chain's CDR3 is CASSEWRADSYEQYF. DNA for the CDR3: TGTGCCAGCAGTGAATGGAGGGCCGACTCCTACGAGCAGTACTTC.

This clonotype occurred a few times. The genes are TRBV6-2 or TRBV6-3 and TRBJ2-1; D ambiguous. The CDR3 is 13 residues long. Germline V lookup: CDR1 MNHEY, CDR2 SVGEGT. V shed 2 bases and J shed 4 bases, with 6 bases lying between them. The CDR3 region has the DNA TGTGCCAGCAGTTACCCCGATTACAATGAGCAGTTCTTC. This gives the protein CASSYPDYNEQFF.

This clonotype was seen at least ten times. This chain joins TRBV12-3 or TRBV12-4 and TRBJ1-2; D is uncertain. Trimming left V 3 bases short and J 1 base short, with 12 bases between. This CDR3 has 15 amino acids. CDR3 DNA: TGTGCCAGCAGTTTCCGACGGAATGGTAACTATGGCTACACCTTC. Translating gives CASSFRRNGNYGYTF.

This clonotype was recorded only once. CDR3 nucleotide sequence: TGTGCCAGCAGCGTGGACAGGGACACCGGGGAGCTGTTTTTT. It specifies CASSVDRDTGELFF. The chain employs TRBV11-2 and TRBJ2-2; 8 bases agree with TRBD1. V dropped 5 bases and J dropped 3; count of bases not matched to a gene: 2. The CDR3 runs to 14 residues. Germline V gene sequence: CDR1 SGHAT, CDR2 FQNNGV.

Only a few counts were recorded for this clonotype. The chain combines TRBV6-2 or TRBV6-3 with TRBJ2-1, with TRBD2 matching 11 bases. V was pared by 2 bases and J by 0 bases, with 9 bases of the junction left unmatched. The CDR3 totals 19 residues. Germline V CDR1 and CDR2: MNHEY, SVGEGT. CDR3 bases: TGTGCCAGCAGTTACATAGCGGGAGGGCTCCTTAGCTCCTACAATGAGCAGTTCTTC. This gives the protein CASSYIAGGLLSSYNEQFF.

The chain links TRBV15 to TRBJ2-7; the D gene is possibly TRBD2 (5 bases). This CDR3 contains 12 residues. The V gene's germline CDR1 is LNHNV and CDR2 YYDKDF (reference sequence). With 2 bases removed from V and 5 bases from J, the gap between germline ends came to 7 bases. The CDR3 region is CATSRTGDEQYF. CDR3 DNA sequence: TGTGCCACCAGCAGAACCGGGGACGAGCAGTACTTC.

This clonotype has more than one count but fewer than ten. CDR3: CATSERTGYTGELFF. The DNA for the CDR3 is TGTGCCACCAGTGAAAGGACAGGGTACACCGGGGAGCTGTTTTTT. The V gene is TRBV24-1, the J gene TRBJ2-2; TRBD1 aligns across 8 bases. With 4 bases clipped from V and 3 bases from J, the junction kept 3 bases outside the gene matches. CDR1 is KGHDR and CDR2 is SFDVKD in the germline V gene. The CDR3 extends over 15 amino acids.

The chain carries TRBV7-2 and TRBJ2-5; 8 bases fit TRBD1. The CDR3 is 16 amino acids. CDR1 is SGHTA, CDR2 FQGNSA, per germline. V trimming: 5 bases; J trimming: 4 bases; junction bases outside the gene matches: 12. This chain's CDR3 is CASSTGGSWGRETQYF. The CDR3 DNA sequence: TGTGCCAGCAGCACAGGGGGATCTTGGGGTAGAGAGACCCAGTACTTC. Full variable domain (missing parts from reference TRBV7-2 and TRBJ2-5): GAGVSQSPSNKVTEKGKDVELRCDPISGHTALYWYRQSLGQGLEFLIYFQGNSAPDKSGLPSDRFSAERTGGSVSTLTIQRTQQEDSAVYLCASSTGGSWGRETQYFGPGTRLLVL.

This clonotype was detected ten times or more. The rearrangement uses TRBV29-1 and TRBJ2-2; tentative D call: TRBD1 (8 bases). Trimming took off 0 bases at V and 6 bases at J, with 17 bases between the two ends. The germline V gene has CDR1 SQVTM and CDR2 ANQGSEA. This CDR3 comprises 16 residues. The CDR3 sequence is CSVEDWNRGGPGELFF. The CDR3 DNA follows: TGCAGCGTTGAAGATTGGAACAGGGGGGGCCCCGGGGAGCTGTTTTTT.

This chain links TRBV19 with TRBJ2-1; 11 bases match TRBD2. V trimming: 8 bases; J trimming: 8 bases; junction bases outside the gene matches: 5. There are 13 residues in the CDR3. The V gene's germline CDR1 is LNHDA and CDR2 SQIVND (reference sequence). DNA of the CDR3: TGTGCCAGTCGGACTAGCGGGTGGGATGAGCAGTTCTTC. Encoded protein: CASRTSGWDEQFF.